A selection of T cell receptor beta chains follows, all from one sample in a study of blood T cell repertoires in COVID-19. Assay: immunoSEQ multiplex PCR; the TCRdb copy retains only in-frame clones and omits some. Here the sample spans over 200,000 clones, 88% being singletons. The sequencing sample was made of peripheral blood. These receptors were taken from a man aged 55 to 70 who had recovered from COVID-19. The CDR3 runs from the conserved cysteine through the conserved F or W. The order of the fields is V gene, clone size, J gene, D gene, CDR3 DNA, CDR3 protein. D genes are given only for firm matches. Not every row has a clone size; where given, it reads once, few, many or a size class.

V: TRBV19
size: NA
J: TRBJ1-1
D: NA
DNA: TGTGCCAGTAGTATCCAGGCCTCTGAAGCTTTCTTT
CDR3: CASSIQASEAFF

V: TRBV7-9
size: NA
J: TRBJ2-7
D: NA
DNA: TGTGCCAGCAGCTTAGGGACAGACGAGCAGTACTTC
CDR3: CASSLGTDEQYF

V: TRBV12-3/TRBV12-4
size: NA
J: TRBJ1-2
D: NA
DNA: TGTGCCACCGGGGGGAGAGGGTATGGCTACACCTTC
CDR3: CATGGRGYGYTF

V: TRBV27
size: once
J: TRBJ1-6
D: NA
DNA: TGTGCCACAGGGAGGGTTCGGAATTCACCCCTCCACTTT
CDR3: CATGRVRNSPLHF

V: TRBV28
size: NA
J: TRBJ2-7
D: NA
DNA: TGTGCCAGCAGTTTCCCCAGGCCCCACAACGAGCAGTACTTC
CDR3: CASSFPRPHNEQYF

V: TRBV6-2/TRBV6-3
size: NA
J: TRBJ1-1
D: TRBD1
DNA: TGTGCCAGCAGTTACTCGACAAGGACAGGACGAGGCACTGAAGCTTTCTTT
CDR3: CASSYSTRTGRGTEAFF

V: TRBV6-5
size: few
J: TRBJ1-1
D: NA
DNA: TGTGCCAGCAGCGCCGGACAGAACACTGAAGCTTTCTTT
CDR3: CASSAGQNTEAFF

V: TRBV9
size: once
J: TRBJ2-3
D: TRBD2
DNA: TGTGCCAGCAGCTCAGGAGGGACTAGCGGGGGATCCTCCTGGGGCACAGATACGCAGTATTTT
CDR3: CASSSGGTSGGSSWGTDTQYF

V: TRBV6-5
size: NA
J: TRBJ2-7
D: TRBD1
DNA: TGTGCCAGCAGTCGCGACAGGGTTGGCGAGCAGTACTTC
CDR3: CASSRDRVGEQYF

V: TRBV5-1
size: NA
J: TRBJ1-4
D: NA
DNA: TGCGCCAGCAGGGGGAACAGGCAAAATGAAAAACTGTTTTTT
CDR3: CASRGNRQNEKLFF

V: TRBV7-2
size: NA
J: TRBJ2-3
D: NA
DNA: TGTGCCAGCAGCTTATCGCTTGGCGGGGGCAGCTCAGATACGCAGTATTTT
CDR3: CASSLSLGGGSSDTQYF

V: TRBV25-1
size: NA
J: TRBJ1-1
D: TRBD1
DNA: TGTGCCAGCAGTGGTATGAGGGGGCCAGTGAACACTGAAGCTTTCTTT
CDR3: CASSGMRGPVNTEAFF

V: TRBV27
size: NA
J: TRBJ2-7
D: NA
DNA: TGTGCCAGCAGTTTCTCTTCTACCACGGGGGAGCAGTACTTC
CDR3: CASSFSSTTGEQYF

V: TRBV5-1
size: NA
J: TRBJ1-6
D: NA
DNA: TGCGCCAGCAGCTTGGGGGGCAGGGGTCGTTCACCCCTCCACTTT
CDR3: CASSLGGRGRSPLHF

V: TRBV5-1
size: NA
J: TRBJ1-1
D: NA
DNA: TGCGCCAGCAGCTTAGGGCAGGAAGGGGGTATGAGGTACACTGAAGCTTTCTTT
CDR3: CASSLGQEGGMRYTEAFF

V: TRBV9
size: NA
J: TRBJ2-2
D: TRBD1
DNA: TGTGCCAGCAGCTGGCGGGACAGGGGCTTCGGCGGGGAGCTGTTTTTT
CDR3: CASSWRDRGFGGELFF

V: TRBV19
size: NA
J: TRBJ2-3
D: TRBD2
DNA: TGTGCCAGTAAGATGGGACTAGCGGGGGGTTCTAGCACAGATACGCAGTATTTT
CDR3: CASKMGLAGGSSTDTQYF

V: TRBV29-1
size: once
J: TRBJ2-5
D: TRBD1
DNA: TGCAGCGTTGGGGGGCAGGGGGTTTGGGAGACCCAGTACTTC
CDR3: CSVGGQGVWETQYF

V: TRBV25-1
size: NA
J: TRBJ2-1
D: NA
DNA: TGTGCCAGCAGTGAATCGGGGAGCAGTTACAATGAGCAGTTCTTC
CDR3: CASSESGSSYNEQFF

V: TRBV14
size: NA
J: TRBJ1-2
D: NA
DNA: TGTGCCAGCAGCCAATTAAGGCAGGGGCGGAACTATGGCTACACCTTC
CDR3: CASSQLRQGRNYGYTF

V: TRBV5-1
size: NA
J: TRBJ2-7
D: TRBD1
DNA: TGCGCCAGCAGTTCAGACAGGGGGCAATTTGGCGAGCAGTACTTC
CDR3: CASSSDRGQFGEQYF

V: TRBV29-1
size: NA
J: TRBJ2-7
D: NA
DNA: TGCAGCGTTGAAGACTATTCCTACGAGCAGTACTTC
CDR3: CSVEDYSYEQYF

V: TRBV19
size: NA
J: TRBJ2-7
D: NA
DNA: TGTGCCAGTAGTCCTCAGGGAAGCGAGCAGTACTTC
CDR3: CASSPQGSEQYF

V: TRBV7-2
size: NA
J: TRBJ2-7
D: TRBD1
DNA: TGTGCCAGCACTTATGGACAGGGGGACTACGAGCAGTACTTC
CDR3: CASTYGQGDYEQYF

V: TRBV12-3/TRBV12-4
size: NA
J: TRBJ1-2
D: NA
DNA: TGTGCCAGCAGCCTGGACTCCGGCCGGGGCTACACCTTC
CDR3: CASSLDSGRGYTF

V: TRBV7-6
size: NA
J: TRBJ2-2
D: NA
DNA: TGTGCCAGCAGCTTAGACCCCAGCGGTACTGGGGACACCGGGGAGCTGTTTTTT
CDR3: CASSLDPSGTGDTGELFF

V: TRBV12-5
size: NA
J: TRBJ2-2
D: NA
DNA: TGTGCTAGTGGTTATACAAGTACCGGGGAGCTGTTTTTT
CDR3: CASGYTSTGELFF

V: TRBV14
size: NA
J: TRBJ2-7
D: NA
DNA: TGTGCCAGCAGCCAAGATTTTGGCCAGGTATTATACGAGCAGTACTTC
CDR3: CASSQDFGQVLYEQYF

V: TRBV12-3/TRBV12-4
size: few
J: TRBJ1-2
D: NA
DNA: TGTGCCAGCACCCTGGGAGGGAACTATGGCTACACCTTC
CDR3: CASTLGGNYGYTF

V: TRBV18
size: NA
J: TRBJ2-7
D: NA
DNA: TGTGCCAGCTCGCCGAGGGGCGGGGAGAAATACGAGCAGTACTTC
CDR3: CASSPRGGEKYEQYF

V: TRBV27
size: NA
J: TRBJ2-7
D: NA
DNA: TGTGCCAGCAGTTTAGTAAAACAAGTCTCCTACGAGCAGTACTTC
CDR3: CASSLVKQVSYEQYF

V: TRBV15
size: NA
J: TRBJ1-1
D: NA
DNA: TGTGCCACCAGCAGGCCAACAGGGAATACTGAAGCTTTCTTT
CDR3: CATSRPTGNTEAFF

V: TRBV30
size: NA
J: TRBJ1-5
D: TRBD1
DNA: TGTGCCTGGGGACAGGGGGACAATCAGCCCCAGCATTTT
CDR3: CAWGQGDNQPQHF

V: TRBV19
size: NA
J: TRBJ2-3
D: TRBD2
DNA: TGTGCCAGTAGTATAGCCCTAGCGGGGCTTGATACGCAGTATTTT
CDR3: CASSIALAGLDTQYF

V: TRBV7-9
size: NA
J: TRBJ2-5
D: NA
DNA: TGTGCCAGCAGCCGAGCGGCGGGTACCCCCCAAGAGACCCAGTACTTC
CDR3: CASSRAAGTPQETQYF

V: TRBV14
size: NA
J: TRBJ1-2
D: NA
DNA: TGTGCCAGCAGCCAAGCTCGGCGGCAGGGCGCTAACTATGGCTACACCTTC
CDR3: CASSQARRQGANYGYTF

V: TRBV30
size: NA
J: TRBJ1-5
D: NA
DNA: TGTGCCTTAAGAGAAGGGGATCAGCCCCAGCATTTT
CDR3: CALREGDQPQHF

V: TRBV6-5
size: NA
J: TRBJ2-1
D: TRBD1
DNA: TGTGCCAGCAGGATCGACAGGGGGCTGAACAATGAGCAGTTCTTC
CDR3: CASRIDRGLNNEQFF

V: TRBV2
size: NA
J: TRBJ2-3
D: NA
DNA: TGTGCCAGCAGTGCAGGTCTAGCTGGGACAGATACGCAGTATTTT
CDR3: CASSAGLAGTDTQYF

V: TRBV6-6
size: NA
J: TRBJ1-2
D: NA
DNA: TGTGCCAGCGGGGAAACAGGGCAGAGTGGGGCTAGGACCTTC
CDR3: CASGETGQSGARTF

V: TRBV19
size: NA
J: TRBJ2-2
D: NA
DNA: TGTGCCTCAAACCCCTGGACAGCGAACACCGGGGAGCTGTTTTTT
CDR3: CASNPWTANTGELFF

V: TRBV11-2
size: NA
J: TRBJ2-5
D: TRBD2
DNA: TGTGCCAGCAGTTTCCGGGGGGAGGGACTACCGAGGGAGACCCAGTACTTC
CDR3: CASSFRGEGLPRETQYF

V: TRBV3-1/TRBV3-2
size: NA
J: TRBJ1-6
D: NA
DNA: TGTGCCAGCAGCCAACTTGTACCGGGACATCATTCACCCCTCCACTTT
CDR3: CASSQLVPGHHSPLHF

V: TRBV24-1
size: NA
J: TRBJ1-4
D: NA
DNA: TGTGCCACCAGTGACTCCCCGGGGGGTGACCTGAATGAAAAACTGTTTTTT
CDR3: CATSDSPGGDLNEKLFF

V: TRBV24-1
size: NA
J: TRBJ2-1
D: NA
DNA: TGTGCCGGGGGGAGGGGGTTAGCCAATGAGCAGTTCTTC
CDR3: CAGGRGLANEQFF

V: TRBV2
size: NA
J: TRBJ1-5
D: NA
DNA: TGTGCCGGCAAGAAGGCAGGGTTAAATCAGCCCCAGCATTTT
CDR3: CAGKKAGLNQPQHF

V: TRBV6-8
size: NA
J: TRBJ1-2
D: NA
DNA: TGTGCCAGCAGGAAAAACAGTGGATATGACTACACCTTC
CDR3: CASRKNSGYDYTF

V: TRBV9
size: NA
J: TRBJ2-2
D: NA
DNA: TGTGCCAGCAGCTACAGGGAAACCGGGGAGCTGTTTTTT
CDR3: CASSYRETGELFF

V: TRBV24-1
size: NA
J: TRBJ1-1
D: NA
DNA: TGTGCCACCAGTGATTTGGGACTCTCTGAAGCTTTCTTT
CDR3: CATSDLGLSEAFF

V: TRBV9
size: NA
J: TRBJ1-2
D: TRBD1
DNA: TGTGCCAGCAGCCCCAGGACAGGGGGCTCTTATGGCTACACCTTC
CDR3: CASSPRTGGSYGYTF

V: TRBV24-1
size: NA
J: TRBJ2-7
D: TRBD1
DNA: TGTGCCACCAGTGATCCAGGGACAGGCGGCTCCTACGAGCAGTACTTC
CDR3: CATSDPGTGGSYEQYF

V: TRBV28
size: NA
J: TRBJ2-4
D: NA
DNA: TGTGCCAGCAAGCTTGGGGGGGCCAAAAACATTCAGTACTTC
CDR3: CASKLGGAKNIQYF

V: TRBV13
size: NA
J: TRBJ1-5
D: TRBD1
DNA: TGTGCCAGCAGCCAGCACTCGTACAGGGGAGGCAATCAGCCCCAGCATTTT
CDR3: CASSQHSYRGGNQPQHF

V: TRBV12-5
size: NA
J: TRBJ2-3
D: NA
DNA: TGTGCTAGTGGTTCCGGTACTCGGGGGGCAATGGATACGCAGTATTTT
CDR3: CASGSGTRGAMDTQYF

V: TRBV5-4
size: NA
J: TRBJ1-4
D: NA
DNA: TGTGCCAGCAGCTTGGGGGGGGCAACTAATGAAAAACTGTTTTTT
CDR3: CASSLGGATNEKLFF